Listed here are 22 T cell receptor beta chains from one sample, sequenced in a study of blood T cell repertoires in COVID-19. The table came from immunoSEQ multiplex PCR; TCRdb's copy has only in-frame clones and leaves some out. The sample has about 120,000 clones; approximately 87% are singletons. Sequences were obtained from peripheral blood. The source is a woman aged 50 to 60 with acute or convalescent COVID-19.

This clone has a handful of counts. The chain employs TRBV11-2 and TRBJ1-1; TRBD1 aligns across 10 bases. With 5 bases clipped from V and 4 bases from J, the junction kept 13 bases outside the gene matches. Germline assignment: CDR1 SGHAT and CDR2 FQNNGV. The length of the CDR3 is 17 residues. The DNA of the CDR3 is TGTGCCAGCAGCCGGGTTGAGACAGGGGGCGCGGGCACTGAAGCTTTCTTT. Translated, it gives CASSRVETGGAGTEAFF.

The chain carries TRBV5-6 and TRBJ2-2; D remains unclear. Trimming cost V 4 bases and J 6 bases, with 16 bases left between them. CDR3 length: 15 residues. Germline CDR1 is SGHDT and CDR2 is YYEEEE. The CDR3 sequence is CASSVPRQTSGELFF. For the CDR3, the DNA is TGTGCCAGCAGCGTCCCCAGGCAGACCTCCGGGGAGCTGTTTTTT.

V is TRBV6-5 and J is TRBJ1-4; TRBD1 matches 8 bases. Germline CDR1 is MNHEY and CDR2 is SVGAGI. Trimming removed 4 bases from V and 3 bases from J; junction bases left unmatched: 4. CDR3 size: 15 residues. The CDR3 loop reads CASSSPGQANEKLFF. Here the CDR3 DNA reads TGTGCCAGCAGTTCTCCGGGACAGGCTAATGAAAAACTGTTTTTT.

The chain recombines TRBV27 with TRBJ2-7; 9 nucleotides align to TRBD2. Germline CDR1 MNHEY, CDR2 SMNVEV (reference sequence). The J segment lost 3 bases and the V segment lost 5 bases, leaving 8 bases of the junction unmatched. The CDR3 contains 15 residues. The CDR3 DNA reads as TGTGCCAGCAGTCCCTGGCTAGCGGGGCTCTACGAGCAGTACTTC. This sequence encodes CASSPWLAGLYEQYF.

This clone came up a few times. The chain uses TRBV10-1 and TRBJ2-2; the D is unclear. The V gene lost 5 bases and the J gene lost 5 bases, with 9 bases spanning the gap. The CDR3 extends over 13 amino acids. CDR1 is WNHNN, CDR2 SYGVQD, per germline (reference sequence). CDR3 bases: TGCGCCAGCAGTTCTCGCGCTACCGGGGAGCTGTTTTTT. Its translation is CASSSRATGELFF.

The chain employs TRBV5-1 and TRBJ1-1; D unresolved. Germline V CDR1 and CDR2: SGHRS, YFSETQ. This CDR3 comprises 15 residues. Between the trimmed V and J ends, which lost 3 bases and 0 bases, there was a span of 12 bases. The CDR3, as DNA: TGCGCCAGCAGCTCAGGTGGGTGGGTGAACACTGAAGCTTTCTTT. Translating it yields CASSSGGWVNTEAFF.

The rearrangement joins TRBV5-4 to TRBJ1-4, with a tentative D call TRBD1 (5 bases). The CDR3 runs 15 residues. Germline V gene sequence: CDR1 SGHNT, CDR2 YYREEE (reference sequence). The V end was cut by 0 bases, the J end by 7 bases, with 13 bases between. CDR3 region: CASSLGQPNVEKLFF. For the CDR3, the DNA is TGTGCCAGCAGCTTGGGACAGCCGAACGTTGAAAAACTGTTTTTT. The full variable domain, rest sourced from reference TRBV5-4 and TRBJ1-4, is ETGVTQSPTHLIKTRGQQVTLRCSSQSGHNTVSWYQQALGQGPQFIFQYYREEENGRGNFPPRFSGLQFPNYSSELNVNALELDDSALYLCASSLGQPNVEKLFFGSGTQLSVL.

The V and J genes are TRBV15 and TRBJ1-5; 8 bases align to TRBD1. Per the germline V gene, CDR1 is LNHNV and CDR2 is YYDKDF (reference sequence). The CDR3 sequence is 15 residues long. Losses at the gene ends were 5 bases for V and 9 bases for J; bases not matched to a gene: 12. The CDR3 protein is CATSASGQALGPQHF. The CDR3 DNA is TGTGCCACCAGCGCCTCGGGACAGGCACTCGGGCCCCAGCATTTT.

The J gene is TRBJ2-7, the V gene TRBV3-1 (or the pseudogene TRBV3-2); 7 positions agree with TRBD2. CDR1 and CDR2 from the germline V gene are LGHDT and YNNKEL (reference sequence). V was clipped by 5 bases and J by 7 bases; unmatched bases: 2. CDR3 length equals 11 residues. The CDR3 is CASSSGGEQYF. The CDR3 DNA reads TGTGCCAGCAGCTCCGGGGGGGAGCAGTACTTC.

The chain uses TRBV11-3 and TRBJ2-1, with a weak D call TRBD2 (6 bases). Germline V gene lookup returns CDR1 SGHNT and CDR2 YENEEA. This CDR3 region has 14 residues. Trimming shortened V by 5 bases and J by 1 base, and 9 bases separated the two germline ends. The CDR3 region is CASSRRGSYNEQFF. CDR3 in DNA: TGTGCCAGCAGCCGTCGGGGGTCCTACAATGAGCAGTTCTTC.

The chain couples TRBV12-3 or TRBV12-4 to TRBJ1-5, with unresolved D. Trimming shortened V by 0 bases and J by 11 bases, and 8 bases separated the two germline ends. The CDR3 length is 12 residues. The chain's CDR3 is CASSLAHGAQHF. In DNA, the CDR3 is TGTGCCAGCAGTTTAGCGCATGGAGCCCAGCATTTT.

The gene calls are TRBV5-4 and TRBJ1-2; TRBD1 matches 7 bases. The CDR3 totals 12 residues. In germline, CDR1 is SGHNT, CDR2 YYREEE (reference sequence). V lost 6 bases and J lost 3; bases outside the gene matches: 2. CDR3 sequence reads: CASTGTDYGYTF. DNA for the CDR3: TGTGCCAGCACCGGGACAGACTATGGCTACACCTTC.

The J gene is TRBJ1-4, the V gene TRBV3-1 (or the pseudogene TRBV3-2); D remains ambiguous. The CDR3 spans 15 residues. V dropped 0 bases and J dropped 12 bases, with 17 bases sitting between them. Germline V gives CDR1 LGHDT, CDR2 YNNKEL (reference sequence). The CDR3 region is CASSQDFGSSAELFF. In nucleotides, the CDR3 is TGTGCCAGCAGCCAAGATTTCGGCAGTTCGGCGGAACTGTTTTTT.

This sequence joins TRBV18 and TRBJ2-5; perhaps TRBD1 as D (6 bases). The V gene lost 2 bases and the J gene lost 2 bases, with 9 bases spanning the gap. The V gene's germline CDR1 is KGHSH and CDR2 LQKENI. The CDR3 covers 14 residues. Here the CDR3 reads CASSPRGQQETQYF. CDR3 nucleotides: TGTGCCAGCTCACCAAGAGGACAGCAAGAGACCCAGTACTTC. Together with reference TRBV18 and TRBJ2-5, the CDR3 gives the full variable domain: NAGVMQNPRHLVRRRGQEARLRCSPMKGHSHVYWYRQLPEEGLKFMVYLQKENIIDESGMPKERFSAEFPKEGPSILRIQQVVRGDSAAYFCASSPRGQQETQYFGPGTRLLVL.

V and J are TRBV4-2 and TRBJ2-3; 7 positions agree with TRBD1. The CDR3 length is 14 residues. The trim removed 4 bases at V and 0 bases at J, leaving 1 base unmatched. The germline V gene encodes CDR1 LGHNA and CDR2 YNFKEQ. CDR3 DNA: TGTGCCAGCAGCCTGGGACAGAGCACAGATACGCAGTATTTT. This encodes CASSLGQSTDTQYF.

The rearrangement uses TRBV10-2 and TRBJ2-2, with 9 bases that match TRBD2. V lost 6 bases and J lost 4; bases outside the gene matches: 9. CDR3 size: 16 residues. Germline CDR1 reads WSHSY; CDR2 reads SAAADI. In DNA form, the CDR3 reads TGCGCCAGCAGCTTTATAGCGGGAGTAGGCACCGGGGAGCTGTTTTTT. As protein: CASSFIAGVGTGELFF.

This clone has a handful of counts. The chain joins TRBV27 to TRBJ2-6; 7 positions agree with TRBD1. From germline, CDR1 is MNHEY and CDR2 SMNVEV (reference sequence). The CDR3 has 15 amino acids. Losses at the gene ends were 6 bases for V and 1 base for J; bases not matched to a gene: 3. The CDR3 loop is CASSPTGSGANVLTF. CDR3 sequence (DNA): TGTGCCAGCAGCCCGACAGGGTCTGGGGCCAACGTCCTGACTTTC.

The CDR3 region is CASISIREQYF. CDR3 nucleotides: TGTGCCAGCATAAGCATCCGGGAGCAGTACTTC. This chain links TRBV6-5 with TRBJ2-7; unclear D gene. The length of the CDR3 is 11 residues. Looked up from germline, CDR1 is MNHEY and CDR2 is SVGAGI. The germline V and J ends were trimmed by 7 bases and 7 bases, with 11 bases remaining between them.

CDR3 residues: CASSKGQAGSEKLFF. The CDR3 DNA follows: TGTGCCAGCAGTAAAGGACAGGCCGGGAGTGAAAAACTGTTTTTT. The rearrangement uses TRBV11-2 and TRBJ1-4, with 7 bases matching TRBD1. Trimming at V came to 6 bases and at J to 7 bases, leaving 11 bases not matched to a gene. The germline CDR1 and CDR2 sequences are SGHAT and FQNNGV. This CDR3 is 15 amino acids long.

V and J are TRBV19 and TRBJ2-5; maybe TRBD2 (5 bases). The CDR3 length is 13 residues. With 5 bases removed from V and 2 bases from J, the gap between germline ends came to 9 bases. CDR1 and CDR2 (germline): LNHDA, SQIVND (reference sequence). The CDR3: CASSRGRQETQYF. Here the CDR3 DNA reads TGTGCCAGTAGTCGGGGTCGGCAAGAGACCCAGTACTTC.

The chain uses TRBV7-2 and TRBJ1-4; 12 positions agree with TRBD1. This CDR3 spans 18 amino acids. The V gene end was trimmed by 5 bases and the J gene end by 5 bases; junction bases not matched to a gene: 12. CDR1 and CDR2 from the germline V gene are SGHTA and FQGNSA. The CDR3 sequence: CASSPRLGTGGSNEKLFF. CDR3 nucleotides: TGTGCCAGCAGCCCCAGGTTGGGGACAGGGGGCTCCAATGAAAAACTGTTTTTT.

The CDR3 bases are TGTGCCAGTAGTAGTAACAGCGGAAACACCATATATTTT. Translating it yields CASSSNSGNTIYF. The chain links TRBV19 to TRBJ1-3; D ambiguous. Germline V CDR1 and CDR2: LNHDA, SQIVND (reference sequence). The CDR3 contains 13 residues. The V gene lost 4 bases and the J gene lost 4 bases, with 8 bases spanning the gap.